These 7 T cell receptor beta chains share one sample of origin, sequenced in a study of T cells after yellow fever vaccination. TCRdb recomputed calls from the 5' RACE reads with MiXCR, one row per CDR3 protein. The table shows approximately 110,000 distinct CDR3 sequences, with 6% to 8% occurring only once. The sequencing here drew on CD4+ T cells sorted from PBMCs, taken 10 to 11 days after the first yellow fever vaccination. These receptors were taken from a man between 18 and 35 years old who received the YFV17D yellow fever vaccine.

There are many counts of this clonotype. The CDR3 sequence is CASSPDRESHNEQFF. The CDR3, as DNA: TGTGCCAGCAGCCCGGACAGGGAGTCCCACAATGAGCAGTTCTTC. This sequence joins TRBV6-1 and TRBJ2-1, with 8 bases aligning to TRBD1. In germline, CDR1 is MNHNS, CDR2 SASEGT. V lost 6 bases to trimming and J lost 5 bases; unmatched junction nucleotides: 9. The CDR3 contains 15 residues.

With respect to this clonotype: A much larger clonotype is one base distant, so this may be a read error. This chain connects TRBV20-1 to TRBJ2-3; 9 bases are a match to TRBD2. The CDR3 extends over 14 amino acids. From germline, CDR1 is DFQATT and CDR2 SNEGSKA (reference sequence). The ends lost 2 bases at V and 6 bases at J; junction bases unmatched: 6. This CDR3 is CSARLAGSRDTQYF. The CDR3 DNA follows: TGCAGTGCTAGACTAGCGGGGTCACGGGATACGCAGTATTTT.

This clonotype was counted many times. This sequence joins TRBV4-3 and TRBJ2-4; the match to TRBD2 covers 8 bases. Per the germline V gene, CDR1 is LGHNA and CDR2 is YSLEER. V trimming: 0 bases; J trimming: 0 bases; junction bases outside the gene matches: 10. This CDR3 has 19 residues. The CDR3 is CASSQDPSGGLLAKNIQYF. CDR3 bases: TGCGCCAGCAGCCAAGACCCGAGCGGGGGCCTACTAGCCAAAAACATTCAGTACTTC.

This clonotype was detected ten times or more. The rearrangement links TRBV27 to TRBJ2-5; 16 bases agree with TRBD2. CDR1 and CDR2 (germline): MNHEY, SMNVEV (reference sequence). The CDR3 is made up of 16 amino acids. With V trimmed by 6 bases and J by 5 bases, 6 bases remained unmatched. In DNA form, the CDR3 reads TGTGCCAGCAGAGGGACTAGCGGGGGGGCTTGGGAGACCCAGTACTTC. Amino acids: CASRGTSGGAWETQYF.

This clonotype was seen many times. This rearrangement joins TRBV7-2 to TRBJ2-5; 9 nucleotides agree with TRBD1. From germline, CDR1 is SGHTA and CDR2 FQGNSA. The V segment lost 4 bases and the J segment 9 bases; nucleotides outside the gene matches: 9. The CDR3 length is 14 residues. CDR3 sequence (DNA): TGTGCCAGCAGCTCGGGACAGGGAACGGGGTCCCAGTACTTC. As protein: CASSSGQGTGSQYF.

This clonotype was seen at least ten times. The chain combines TRBV5-1 with TRBJ1-1, with 8 positions matching TRBD1. After removal of 3 bases from V and 2 bases from J, the junction contained 3 bases not matched to a gene. Germline values: CDR1 SGHRS, CDR2 YFSETQ. This CDR3 is built from 14 residues. This CDR3 is CASSSTGVNTEAFF. Written as DNA, the CDR3 is TGCGCCAGCAGCTCGACAGGGGTTAACACTGAAGCTTTCTTT. Full variable domain (remainder filled in from reference TRBV5-1 and TRBJ1-1): KAGVTQTPRYLIKTRGQQVTLSCSPISGHRSVSWYQQTPGQGLQFLFEYFSETQRNKGNFPGRFSGRQFSNSRSEMNVSTLELGDSALYLCASSSTGVNTEAFFGQGTRLTVV.

This clonotype was seen repeatedly, ten times or more. J is TRBJ1-5 and V is TRBV4-1; D gene unclear. V dropped 1 base and J dropped 2 bases, with 18 bases sitting between them. Looked up from germline, CDR1 is MGHRA and CDR2 is YSYEKL. The CDR3 runs to 18 residues. The CDR3 spells CASSQARSVRPGNQPQHF. The CDR3 DNA reads TGCGCCAGCAGCCAAGCCCGCTCCGTGAGGCCGGGCAATCAGCCCCAGCATTTT.